This T cell receptor beta chain came from a study of CD8 T cells in Susac syndrome (dated by TCRdb to between 2019 and 2020). About the investigation overall: Repertoire sequencing was used to test whether CD8+ T cell activation and differentiation in Susac syndrome was antigen driven. The study compared CD8+ T cell repertoire clonality among 12 healthy donors, around 14 Susac syndrome patients and roughly 15 multiple sclerosis patients. Study-wide conclusions, independent of this receptor: The TCR sequencing and HLA analysis was acknowledged to have included a relatively small number of individuals.

RNA was extracted using the RNeasy kit, and about 0.45 to 1 ug of the RNA was reverse transcribed with random hexamers. The immunoSEQ multiplex PCR assay, which covers 54 Vbeta and 13 Jbeta segments, was used to amplify TCR beta CDR3 regions. PCR amplification bias was corrected by using a synthetic template baseline for primer optimization and computational correction. Turning to the authors' computational methods: Reads were annotated to V, D and J genes per IMGT and analyzed with immunoSEQ Analyzer, keeping only productive sequences. Clonality was calculated as one minus the Shannon entropy normalized by log2 of the number of productive unique sequences. For each patient and control, public and private clones were evaluated among the 100 most prevalent clones. Clones were defined as Susac-specific when absent from the healthy and MS cohorts, from fewer than 1,300 published viral clones and from other ImmuneACCESS disease sequences. The public reads were reprocessed in TCRdb via fastp at Q25 and MiXCR, keeping in-frame beta chains. One record per CDR3 amino acid sequence lists the most common genes and DNA. The V and J calls here are based on TCRdb, not the publication. The sample table shows 350,000 to 550,000 distinct CDR3 sequences, and 75% to 90% are seen once. Together, the top ten hold approximately 0.12% of the sample.

Looking up the germline V gene yields CDR1 MNHEY and CDR2 SVGEGT. Clipping removes 10 bases from V and 3 bases from J, with 6 as the unmatched junction base count. Taken from cysteine to phenylalanine, the CDR3 has 12 residues. Only the CDR3 portion is preserved as DNA: 36 bases, with reading frame beginning at the first base. Peripheral blood CD8+ and CD4+ T cells from healthy donors, Susac syndrome patients and multiple sclerosis patients were profiled by high-throughput TCR beta sequencing. Multiple sclerosis controls were treatment-naive patients with stable or active relapsing-remitting disease fulfilling revised McDonald criteria. Bulk CD8+ and CD4+ T cells were purified by magnetic negative isolation, whereas CD8+ TEMRA cells were enriched by FACS. Blood was collected in EDTA tubes and processed within 24 hours, with PBMCs isolated through density gradient centrifugation. PBMCs intended for TCR sequencing were cryopreserved in liquid nitrogen and thawed later in a water bath at 37 degrees C. A purity of at least 90% was achieved for sorted or isolated CD4+, CD8+ and CD8+ TEMRA cells.

This clonotype was observed a handful of times. It lacks a known antigen. The record has no base qualities; no much larger clone is one base away. Sample: CD8+ T cells from PBMCs. The receptor comes from a human donor with multiple sclerosis. This receptor chain uses TRBV6-2 or TRBV6-3 and TRBJ2-7; TRBD1 matches 7 bases in the middle. The CDR3 has the sequence CATATGYYEQYF. The DNA sequence reads TGTGCCACCGCGACAGGGTACTACGAGCAGTACTTC.